The clone carrying this T cell receptor (beta chain) was seen just once. Adults between roughly 18 and 90 years of age took part from 20 to 25 US areas. This sample was taken from a study of blood T cell repertoires in COVID-19. Study information: Italy, Spain and the United States were the sources of the convalescent and acute COVID-19 samples. In each case, the material was cDNA or gDNA derived from T cells, B-cell-depleted T cells, or PBMCs.

In the study's own analysis: Counts of nucleated cells, estimated from reference gene primer amplification, were obtained. Sequenced by immunoSEQ multiplex PCR; TCRdb stores in-frame clones only, minus some. V and J calls and clone size are copied from that table; D and trimming were computed from the DNA. The sample consists of a few hundred thousand clones, roughly nine tenths of them appearing once. The sequencing input was PBMCs or T cells enriched from blood (not recorded which). This TCR was sampled from a young woman in a cohort exposed to, infected with or recovered from COVID-19 (not recorded which).

CDR3: CSVQGADTEAFF. Here the CDR3 DNA reads TGCAGCGTGCAGGGGGCTGACACTGAAGCTTTCTTT. The V gene is TRBV29-1, the J gene TRBJ1-1, with TRBD1 identical over 8 bases. The junction had 3 bases not matched to a gene; V was cut back by 6 bases and J by 3 bases. Germline CDR1 and CDR2: SQVTM and ANQGSEA. The CDR3 sequence is 12 residues long.